This T cell receptor (beta chain) was found in a study of shared clonotypes between healthy human individuals. Study results and caveats: When compared with the clonotypes that were shared by all four sorted-subset donors, the non-shared clonotypes turned out to have lower generation probabilities.

A CD45RA+ naive subset and a CD45RA-negative memory subset were split from CD4+ cells. Profiled with immunoSEQ multiplex PCR; TCRdb holds only in-frame clones, not every one. The sample carries some 2.1 million clones, 85% to 95% recorded once. To note about this clone: Its specificity is unknown.

CDR3 length: 13 residues. Germline assignment: CDR1 MNHNY and CDR2 SVGAGI (reference sequence). V dropped 5 bases and J dropped 2 bases, with 9 bases sitting between them. The source of this sequence is a man between 18 and 35 years old in good health. The chain joins TRBV6-6 to TRBJ2-5; unclear D gene. Sequencing was carried out using naive CD4+ T cells sorted from blood. Subset defined: CD45RA+ positively selected. The CDR3: CASSTGLQETQYF. The CDR3 DNA is TGTGCCAGCAGTACGGGCTTACAAGAGACCCAGTACTTC.